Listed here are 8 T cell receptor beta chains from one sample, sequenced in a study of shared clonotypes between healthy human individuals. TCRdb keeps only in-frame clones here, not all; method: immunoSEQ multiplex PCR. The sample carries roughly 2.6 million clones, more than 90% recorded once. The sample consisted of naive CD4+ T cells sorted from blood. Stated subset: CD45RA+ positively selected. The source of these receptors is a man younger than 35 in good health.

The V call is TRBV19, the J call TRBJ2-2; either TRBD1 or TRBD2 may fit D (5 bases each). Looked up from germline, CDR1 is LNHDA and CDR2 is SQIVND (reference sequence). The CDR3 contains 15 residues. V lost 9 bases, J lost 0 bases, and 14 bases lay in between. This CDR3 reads CASRKGPANTGELFF. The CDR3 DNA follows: TGTGCCAGCCGAAAGGGACCCGCGAACACCGGGGAGCTGTTTTTT. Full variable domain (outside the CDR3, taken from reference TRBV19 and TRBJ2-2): DGGITQSPKYLFRKEGQNVTLSCEQNLNHDAMYWYRQDPGQGLRLIYYSQIVNDFQKGDIAEGYSVSREKKESFPLTVTSAQKNPTAFYLCASRKGPANTGELFFGEGSRLTVL.

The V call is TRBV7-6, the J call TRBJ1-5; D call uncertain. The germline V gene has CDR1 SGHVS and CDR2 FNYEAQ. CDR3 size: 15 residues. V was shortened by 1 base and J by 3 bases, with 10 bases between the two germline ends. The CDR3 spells CASSLGPANNQPQHF. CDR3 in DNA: TGTGCCAGCAGCTTAGGGCCGGCCAACAATCAGCCCCAGCATTTT.

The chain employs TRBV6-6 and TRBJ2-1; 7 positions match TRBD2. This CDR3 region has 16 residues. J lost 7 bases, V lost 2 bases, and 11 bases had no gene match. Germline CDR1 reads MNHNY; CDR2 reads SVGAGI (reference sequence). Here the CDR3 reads CASSYGSGTGRNEQFF. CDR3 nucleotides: TGTGCCAGCAGTTACGGGAGCGGGACCGGGAGGAATGAGCAGTTCTTC.

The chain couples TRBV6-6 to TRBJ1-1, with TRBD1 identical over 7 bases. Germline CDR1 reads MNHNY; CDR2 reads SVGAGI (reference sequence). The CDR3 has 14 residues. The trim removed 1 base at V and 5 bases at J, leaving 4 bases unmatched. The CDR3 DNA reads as TGTGCCAGCAGTTACTACAGGGGAGGGACTGAAGCTTTCTTT. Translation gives CASSYYRGGTEAFF.

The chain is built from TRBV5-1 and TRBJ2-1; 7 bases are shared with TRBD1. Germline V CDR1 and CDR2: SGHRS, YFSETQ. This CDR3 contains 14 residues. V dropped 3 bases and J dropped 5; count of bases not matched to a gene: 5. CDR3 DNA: TGCGCCAGCAGCTACGGGACAGTAAACAATGAGCAGTTCTTC. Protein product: CASSYGTVNNEQFF.

The CDR3 nucleotides are TGTGCCAGCAGCGTAGGGGGACTGTCTTCCTACGAGCAGTACTTC. It is translated as CASSVGGLSSYEQYF. The chain is built from TRBV9 and TRBJ2-7, with a weak D call TRBD2 (6 bases). CDR1 SGDLS and CDR2 YYNGEE come from the germline V gene. This CDR3 contains 15 residues. V was pared by 0 bases and J by 1 base, with 11 bases between.

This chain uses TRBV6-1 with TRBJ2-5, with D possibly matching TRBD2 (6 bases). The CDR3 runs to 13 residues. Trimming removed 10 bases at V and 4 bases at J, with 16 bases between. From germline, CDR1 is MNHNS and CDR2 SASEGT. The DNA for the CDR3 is TGTGCCACTTCTTTGATGCGGGGAGAGACCCAGTACTTC. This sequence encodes CATSLMRGETQYF.

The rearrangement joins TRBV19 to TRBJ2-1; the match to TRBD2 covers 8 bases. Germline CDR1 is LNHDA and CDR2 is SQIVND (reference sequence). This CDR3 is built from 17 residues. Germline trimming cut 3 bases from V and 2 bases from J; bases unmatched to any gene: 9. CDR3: CASSIGRTSGPYNEQFF. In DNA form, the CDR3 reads TGTGCCAGTAGTATTGGGAGAACTAGCGGACCCTACAATGAGCAGTTCTTC.